This TCR beta chain was profiled in a study of CD8 T cells in Susac syndrome. CDR1 and CDR2 from the germline V gene are MGHRA and YSYEKL. The length of the CDR3 is 15 residues. Trimming left V 4 bases short and J 9 bases short, with 22 bases between. TCR beta was sequenced from blood CD8+ and CD4+ T cells. RNA was extracted with the RNeasy kit, and a quantity of about 0.45 to 1 ug was reverse transcribed using random hexamers. From the immunoSEQ multiplex PCR reads, TCRdb called clonotypes with MiXCR, one entry per CDR3 protein. This table holds about 140,000 distinct CDR3 sequences, around 93% found once.

This clonotype was sampled from a human donor with Susac syndrome. The rearrangement uses TRBV4-1 and TRBJ2-7, with D perhaps matching TRBD2 (5 bases). Sequencing was done on a sample of CD8+ T cells from PBMCs. In DNA form, the CDR3 reads TGCGCCAGCAGCCGGACGCCGGACTCGTCCGAGGGGCAGTACTTC. This gives the protein CASSRTPDSSEGQYF.